These 20 T cell receptor beta chains were all obtained from the same sample, sequenced in a study of cytomegalovirus exposure and HLA in healthy donors. It was with 60 Vbeta and 13 Jbeta primers that the PCR ran. TCRdb keeps only in-frame clones here, not all; method: immunoSEQ multiplex PCR. This table holds about 180,000 clones, 70% to 80% found once. Sequencing was done on a sample of PBMCs. The receptors were gathered from a man aged 18-30 years in good health and CMV-seronegative.

This sequence joins TRBV6-1 and TRBJ1-5, with D uncertain. There are 14 residues in the CDR3. Germline CDR1 is MNHNS and CDR2 is SASEGT. The V end lost 5 bases, the J end lost 5 bases, and 13 bases lay between the germline ends. The CDR3 nucleotides are TGTGCCAGCAGTTCGTCGACACCTCATCAGCCCCAGCATTTT. This codes for CASSSSTPHQPQHF.

This chain uses TRBV7-9 with TRBJ2-1; D is unclear. The CDR3 length is 16 residues. Trimming took off 5 bases at V and 1 base at J, with 15 bases between the two ends. CDR1 and CDR2 from the germline V gene are SEHNR and FQNEAQ (reference sequence). The CDR3 nucleotides are TGTGCCAGCAGCATCCTCCCTGCCGGGTCCTACAATGAGCAGTTCTTC. Amino acids: CASSILPAGSYNEQFF.

The rearrangement uses TRBV2 and TRBJ1-5, with 7 bases lining up with TRBD1. The germline V gene encodes CDR1 SNHLY and CDR2 FYNNEI. The CDR3 contains 16 residues. V was clipped by 1 base and J by 2 bases; unmatched bases: 5. CDR3 sequence (DNA): TGTGCCAGCAGTGAAGGAGGGACAGTGGGCAATCAGCCCCAGCATTTT. It translates to CASSEGGTVGNQPQHF.

The J gene is TRBJ2-7, the V gene TRBV9; 9 bases are a match to TRBD1. The CDR3 is 15 amino acids. Germline CDR1 SGDLS, CDR2 YYNGEE. V lost 4 bases and J lost 5; bases outside the gene matches: 10. The CDR3 DNA is TGTGCCAGCAGCTCCGGGGAGGACAGGGGCAACGAGCAGTACTTC. Amino acids: CASSSGEDRGNEQYF.

V gene TRBV6-1 combines with J gene TRBJ2-2; possible D gene TRBD1, 6 bases. Germline V gene data show CDR1 as MNHNS and CDR2 as SASEGT. V lost 4 bases and J 8 bases, leaving 14 bases between the germline ends. The CDR3 is made up of 14 amino acids. The CDR3 sequence: CASSGQVRGGELFF. In nucleotides, the CDR3 is TGTGCCAGCAGTGGACAGGTTCGGGGAGGGGAGCTGTTTTTT.

This clone was seen a handful of times. The V and J genes are TRBV7-9 and TRBJ1-4; TRBD1 aligns across 12 bases. Germline loops: CDR1 SEHNR, CDR2 FQNEAQ (reference sequence). V shed 8 bases and J 7 bases; nucleotides not matched to a gene: 5. CDR3 length equals 14 residues. CDR3 sequence: CASSGDRGREKLFF. The CDR3 coding sequence is TGTGCCAGCTCCGGGGACAGGGGGCGTGAAAAACTGTTTTTT. Using reference TRBV7-9 and TRBJ1-4 for the parts outside the CDR3, the full variable domain is DTGVSQNPRHKITKRGQNVTFRCDPISEHNRLYWYRQTLGQGPEFLTYFQNEAQLEKSRLLSDRFSAERPKGSFSTLEIQRTEQGDSAMYLCASSGDRGREKLFFGSGTQLSVL.

The chain recombines TRBV15 with TRBJ2-1; 10 nucleotides match TRBD1. Per the germline V gene, CDR1 is LNHNV and CDR2 is YYDKDF (reference sequence). With V trimmed by 0 bases and J by 14 bases, 4 bases remained unmatched. The CDR3 consists of 13 residues. For the CDR3, the DNA is TGTGCCACCAGCAGAGACCTTGGGACAGGGGAGTTCTTC. Translating it yields CATSRDLGTGEFF.

Of note for this clone: The same CDR3 also results from other DNA sequences found in this sample. The chain has TRBV28 and TRBJ2-2; unclear D gene. The CDR3 contains 12 residues. Trimming shortened V by 6 bases and J by 5 bases, and 7 bases separated the two germline ends. The V gene's germline CDR1 is MDHEN and CDR2 SYDVKM. CDR3 sequence: CASSSLTGELFF. The DNA for the CDR3 is TGTGCCAGCAGCTCCCTTACCGGGGAGCTGTTTTTT.

The CDR3 region has the DNA TGTGCCAGCAGCTTGGGGCAGGGTGGAGAGACCCAGTACTTC. It specifies CASSLGQGGETQYF. V and J are TRBV5-4 and TRBJ2-5; the D gene is possibly TRBD1 (5 bases). Trimming cost V 0 bases and J 4 bases, with 10 bases left between them. Germline-derived CDR1 and CDR2 are SGHNT and YYREEE (reference sequence). This CDR3 is 14 amino acids long. Full variable domain (rest looked up from reference TRBV5-4 and TRBJ2-5): ETGVTQSPTHLIKTRGQQVTLRCSSQSGHNTVSWYQQALGQGPQFIFQYYREEENGRGNFPPRFSGLQFPNYSSELNVNALELDDSALYLCASSLGQGGETQYFGPGTRLLVL.

V usage is TRBV9 and J usage is TRBJ2-3, with 9 bases fitting TRBD2. The junction had 10 bases not matched to a gene; V was cut back by 0 bases and J by 5 bases. There are 17 residues in the CDR3. Germline V CDR1 and CDR2: SGDLS, YYNGEE. CDR3 region: CASSVGLAERRGDTQYF. In nucleotides, the CDR3 is TGTGCCAGCAGCGTAGGACTAGCGGAGCGCCGGGGAGATACGCAGTATTTT.

The chain combines TRBV19 with TRBJ1-2; TRBD1 matches at 8 bases. The J segment lost 5 bases and the V segment lost 9 bases, leaving 8 bases of the junction unmatched. The germline gives CDR1 LNHDA, CDR2 SQIVND (reference sequence). This CDR3 spans 13 amino acids. CDR3 DNA: TGTGCCAGCCAAGAGGACAGGGTTTATGGCTACACCTTC. Amino acids: CASQEDRVYGYTF.

V usage is TRBV2 and J usage is TRBJ2-5; 13 nucleotides match TRBD2. Germline CDR1 reads SNHLY; CDR2 reads FYNNEI. The CDR3 has 16 residues. V trimming: 2 bases; J trimming: 13 bases; junction bases outside the gene matches: 13. The CDR3 reads CASSESSGTSGVPGYF. The CDR3, as DNA: TGTGCCAGCAGTGAATCCTCCGGGACTAGCGGGGTCCCGGGGTACTTC.

The gene calls are TRBV6-5 and TRBJ2-7, with 9 bases matching TRBD1. The length of the CDR3 is 14 residues. Germline V gene lookup returns CDR1 MNHEY and CDR2 SVGAGI. The junction had 3 bases not matched to a gene; V was cut back by 2 bases and J by 4 bases. CDR3 nucleotide sequence: TGTGCCAGCAGTTACGGGGACAGGGTGTACGAGCAGTACTTC. It specifies CASSYGDRVYEQYF.

The gene calls are TRBV6-6 and TRBJ2-7, with D maybe TRBD2 (6 bases). CDR1 and CDR2 from the germline V gene are MNHNY and SVGAGI (reference sequence). V was trimmed by 0 bases and J by 3 bases, leaving 9 bases between them. The CDR3 sequence is 14 residues long. The CDR3 region is CASSYSGTGYEQYF. The CDR3 region has the DNA TGTGCCAGCAGTTACTCAGGGACTGGCTACGAGCAGTACTTC.

This chain uses TRBV4-1 with TRBJ2-1; possibly TRBD2 for D (5 bases). The germline CDR1 and CDR2 sequences are MGHRA and YSYEKL. The length of the CDR3 is 13 residues. V was cut by 5 bases and J by 9 bases, with 14 bases left in between. Here the CDR3 reads CASSSEGRPEQFF. The DNA of the CDR3 is TGCGCCAGCAGCTCAGAGGGCAGGCCTGAGCAGTTCTTC.

This clone was recorded once. The rearrangement links TRBV4-2 to TRBJ2-3; 8 positions match TRBD2. The CDR3 contains 17 residues. V lost 4 bases to trimming and J lost 2 bases; unmatched junction nucleotides: 11. Per germline, CDR1 LGHNA and CDR2 YNFKEQ. The CDR3 is CASSPTRLAHPTDTQYF. CDR3 coding DNA: TGTGCCAGCAGCCCGACTCGACTAGCGCACCCCACAGATACGCAGTATTTT.

CDR3 nucleotides: TGTGCCATCGGGGGGGGGTCGGGAGTTAACACTGAAGCTTTCTTT. Encoded protein: CAIGGGSGVNTEAFF. The chain is built from TRBV10-3 and TRBJ1-1; D perhaps matches TRBD1 (5 bases). Deletions cut 8 bases from V and 2 bases from J, with 18 bases between. The CDR3 is made up of 15 amino acids. Germline V gene lookup returns CDR1 ENHRY and CDR2 SYGVKD.

This sequence joins TRBV2 and TRBJ1-4; 8 bases are shared with TRBD1. V dropped 5 bases and J dropped 8; count of bases not matched to a gene: 10. Germline V gives CDR1 SNHLY, CDR2 FYNNEI. There are 15 residues in the CDR3. The CDR3 nucleotides read TGTGCCAGCAGTATGACAGGGGATCTCTGGGAAAAACTGTTTTTT. Translated: CASSMTGDLWEKLFF.

This clone was recorded a few times. The chain uses TRBV28 and TRBJ2-1, with unresolved D. This CDR3 has 12 residues. V lost 4 bases, J lost 6 bases, and 7 bases lay in between. The germline V gene has CDR1 MDHEN and CDR2 SYDVKM. The CDR3 bases are TGTGCCAGCAGTTCCACAGTCAATGAGCAGTTCTTC. Translation gives CASSSTVNEQFF.

This chain uses TRBV2 with TRBJ2-1; 9 nucleotides align to TRBD2. The ends lost 6 bases at V and 3 bases at J; junction bases unmatched: 3. The length of the CDR3 is 14 residues. The V gene's germline CDR1 is SNHLY and CDR2 FYNNEI. Written as DNA, the CDR3 is TGTGCCAGCAGACGACTAGCGGACTACAATGAGCAGTTCTTC. It translates to CASRRLADYNEQFF.